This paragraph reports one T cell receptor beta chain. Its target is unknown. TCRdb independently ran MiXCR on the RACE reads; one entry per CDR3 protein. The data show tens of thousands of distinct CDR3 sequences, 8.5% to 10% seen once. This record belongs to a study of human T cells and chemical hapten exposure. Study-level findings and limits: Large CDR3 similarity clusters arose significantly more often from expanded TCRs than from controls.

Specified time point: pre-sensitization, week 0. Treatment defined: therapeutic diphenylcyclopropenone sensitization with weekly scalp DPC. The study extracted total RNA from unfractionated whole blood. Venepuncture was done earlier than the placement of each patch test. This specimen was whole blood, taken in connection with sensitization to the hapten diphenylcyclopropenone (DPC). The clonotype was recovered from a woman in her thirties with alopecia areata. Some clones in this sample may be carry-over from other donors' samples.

CDR3 in amino acids: CASSVEQLSGNTIYF. CDR3 DNA: TGTGCCAGCAGCGTAGAACAGCTCTCTGGAAACACCATATATTTT. This chain links TRBV9 with TRBJ1-3; D gene ambiguous. The CDR3 extends over 15 amino acids. Germline CDR1 and CDR2: SGDLS and YYNGEE. V was clipped by 0 bases and J by 0 bases, with 7 bases between them.